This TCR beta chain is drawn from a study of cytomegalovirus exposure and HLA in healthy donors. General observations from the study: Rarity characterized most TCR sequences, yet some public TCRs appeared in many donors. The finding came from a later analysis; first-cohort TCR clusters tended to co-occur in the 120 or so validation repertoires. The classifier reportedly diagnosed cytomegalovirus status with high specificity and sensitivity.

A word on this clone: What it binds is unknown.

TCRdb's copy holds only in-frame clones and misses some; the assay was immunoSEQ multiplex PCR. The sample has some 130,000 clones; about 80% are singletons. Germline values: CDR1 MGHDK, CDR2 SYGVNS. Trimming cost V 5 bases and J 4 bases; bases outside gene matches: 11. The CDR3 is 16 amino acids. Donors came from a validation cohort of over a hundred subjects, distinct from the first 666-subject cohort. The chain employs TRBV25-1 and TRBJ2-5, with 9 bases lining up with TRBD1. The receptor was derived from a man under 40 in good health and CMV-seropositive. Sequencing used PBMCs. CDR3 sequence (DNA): TGTGCCAGCAGTCCACAGGGGGCGCAGGGTGGAGAGACCCAGTACTTC. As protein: CASSPQGAQGGETQYF.